Listed here are 16 T cell receptor beta chains from one sample, sequenced in a study of blood T cell repertoires in COVID-19. The assay was immunoSEQ multiplex PCR, and TCRdb's table has in-frame clones only and misses some. This sample has about 200,000 clones; roughly four fifths occur once, and the top ten carry 6% to 8%. What was sequenced was peripheral blood. The origin of the receptors is a human donor with acute or convalescent COVID-19. The donor label of this sample is uncertain.

The V and J genes are TRBV5-1 and TRBJ1-4; 8 bases are shared with TRBD1. V dropped 2 bases and J dropped 8; count of bases not matched to a gene: 8. The CDR3 spans 15 residues. The germline V gene has CDR1 SGHRS and CDR2 YFSETQ. The CDR3 region is CASSFAGGMGEKLFF. The CDR3 nucleotides read TGCGCCAGCAGCTTCGCAGGGGGCATGGGGGAAAAACTGTTTTTT.

The CDR3, as DNA: TGTGCCAGCAGTTTAGACAGGCGCCCCAATAATTCACCCCTCCACTTT. It translates to CASSLDRRPNNSPLHF. V and J are TRBV27 and TRBJ1-6, with TRBD1 as a possible D gene (6 bases). From germline, CDR1 is MNHEY and CDR2 SMNVEV (reference sequence). Trimming removed 2 bases at V and 5 bases at J, with 13 bases between. The CDR3 spans 16 residues.

A single count supports this clone. This chain uses TRBV4-2 with TRBJ1-1, with D maybe TRBD1 (6 bases). Germline loops: CDR1 LGHNA, CDR2 YNFKEQ. The CDR3 spans 13 residues. V gave up 4 bases and J gave up 9 bases, with 15 bases separating them. CDR3 DNA sequence: TGTGCCAGCAGCCCAACAGGGCCACTTCAAGCTTTCTTT. As protein: CASSPTGPLQAFF.

The chain couples TRBV5-1 to TRBJ1-3; 12 bases agree with TRBD1. V lost 4 bases to trimming and J lost 0 bases; unmatched junction nucleotides: 2. The CDR3 has 16 residues. Looked up from germline, CDR1 is SGHRS and CDR2 is YFSETQ. CDR3: CASSLGQGASGNTIYF. DNA for the CDR3: TGCGCCAGCAGCCTGGGACAGGGGGCCTCTGGAAACACCATATATTTT.

This clone was recorded a few times. V and J are TRBV5-1 and TRBJ1-2; 7 bases agree with TRBD1. Trimming cost V 7 bases and J 1 base; bases outside gene matches: 7. CDR3 length: 14 residues. Germline CDR1 reads SGHRS; CDR2 reads YFSETQ. The DNA of the CDR3 is TGCGCCAGCGGCCCGGGACAGCGTAACTATGGCTACACCTTC. Its translation: CASGPGQRNYGYTF.

This chain links TRBV6-2 or TRBV6-3 with TRBJ2-7, with TRBD2 matching 8 bases. The CDR3 spans 16 residues. V gave up 5 bases and J gave up 9 bases; unmatched junction bases: 18. CDR1 is MNHEY, CDR2 SVGEGT, per germline. The CDR3 DNA is TGTGCCAGCAGTACCCCGGCCGGGAGGGCCCTCATGAGGCAGTACTTC. Translating it yields CASSTPAGRALMRQYF.

V usage is TRBV5-1 and J usage is TRBJ1-4; 8 nucleotides agree with TRBD1. Unmatched junction bases numbered 9, after V lost 4 bases and J lost 7 bases. Germline assignment: CDR1 SGHRS and CDR2 YFSETQ. This CDR3 has 15 residues. CDR3 sequence: CASSSTGGGGEKLFF. CDR3 DNA: TGCGCCAGCAGCAGTACAGGGGGAGGGGGTGAAAAACTGTTTTTT.

The rearrangement joins TRBV4-3 to TRBJ1-2; possibly TRBD1 for D (6 bases). V lost 2 bases, J lost 4 bases, and 14 bases lay in between. CDR1 is LGHNA, CDR2 YSLEER, per germline. The CDR3 runs 15 residues. Here the CDR3 DNA reads TGCGCCAGCAGCCAAAATTCCGGGACAAGCTATGGCTACACCTTC. As protein: CASSQNSGTSYGYTF.

This clone was seen only once. The gene calls are TRBV15 and TRBJ1-3; no clear D. CDR1 and CDR2 (germline): LNHNV, YYDKDF (reference sequence). The CDR3 spans 13 residues. Between the trimmed V and J ends, which lost 8 bases and 2 bases, there was a span of 10 bases. The CDR3, as DNA: TGTGCCACCCGAGCGAGTGCTGGAAACACCATATATTTT. Translating it yields CATRASAGNTIYF. The complete variable domain, with remaining parts taken from reference TRBV15 and TRBJ1-3, reads DAMVIQNPRYQVTQFGKPVTLSCSQTLNHNVMYWYQQKSSQAPKLLFHYYDKDFNNEADTPDNFQSRRPNTSFCFLDIRSPGLGDTAMYLCATRASAGNTIYFGEGSWLTVV.

This clone was detected once. V gene TRBV5-1 combines with J gene TRBJ2-2, with 8 positions matching TRBD1. The CDR3 covers 15 residues. Trimming cost V 1 base and J 1 base; bases outside gene matches: 0. The germline CDR1 and CDR2 sequences are SGHRS and YFSETQ. The CDR3 DNA follows: TGCGCCAGCAGCTTGACAGGGGGGAACACCGGGGAGCTGTTTTTT. This sequence encodes CASSLTGGNTGELFF. Combining the CDR3 with reference TRBV5-1 and TRBJ2-2 gives the whole variable domain KAGVTQTPRYLIKTRGQQVTLSCSPISGHRSVSWYQQTPGQGLQFLFEYFSETQRNKGNFPGRFSGRQFSNSRSEMNVSTLELGDSALYLCASSLTGGNTGELFFGEGSRLTVL.

The chain couples TRBV28 to TRBJ1-5; possible D gene TRBD1, 5 bases. The CDR3 is 16 amino acids. Germline assignment: CDR1 MDHEN and CDR2 SYDVKM. V dropped 4 bases and J dropped 0 bases, with 13 bases sitting between them. In DNA form, the CDR3 reads TGTGCCAGCAGTTCCCTTCCGACAGATAGCAATCAGCCCCAGCATTTT. Translation: CASSSLPTDSNQPQHF. Supplemented by reference TRBV28 and TRBJ1-5, the full variable domain reads DVKVTQSSRYLVKRTGEKVFLECVQDMDHENMFWYRQDPGLGLRLIYFSYDVKMKEKGDIPEGYSVSREKKERFSLILESASTNQTSMYLCASSSLPTDSNQPQHFGDGTRLSIL.

CDR3 sequence (DNA): TGTGCCAGCAGTTTCAGGGGGTATCAGCCCCAGCATTTT. Its protein is CASSFRGYQPQHF. The chain joins TRBV28 to TRBJ1-5; 7 bases align to TRBD1. There are 13 residues in the CDR3. CDR1 is MDHEN, CDR2 SYDVKM, per germline. V lost 3 bases and J lost 5; bases outside the gene matches: 1.

The V and J genes are TRBV7-9 and TRBJ1-4, with 7 nucleotides matching TRBD1. CDR3 length: 15 amino acids. V was clipped by 0 bases and J by 8 bases; unmatched bases: 6. CDR1 and CDR2 from the germline V gene are SEHNR and FQNEAQ (reference sequence). The CDR3 sequence is CASSLAEGAGEKLFF. In nucleotides, the CDR3 is TGTGCCAGCAGCTTAGCGGAGGGGGCGGGCGAAAAACTGTTTTTT.

V gene TRBV5-6 combines with J gene TRBJ1-3; D remains ambiguous. The germline V gene encodes CDR1 SGHDT and CDR2 YYEEEE. Trimming cost V 5 bases and J 0 bases, with 6 bases left between them. The CDR3 length is 13 residues. The CDR3 sequence is CASSRSSGNTIYF. CDR3 bases: TGTGCCAGCAGTCGGAGCTCTGGAAACACCATATATTTT.

There are a few counts of this clone. V and J are TRBV19 and TRBJ1-5; D might be TRBD1 (5 bases). Germline CDR1 reads LNHDA; CDR2 reads SQIVND (reference sequence). The CDR3 consists of 14 residues. Deletions cut 6 bases from V and 7 bases from J, with 16 bases between. CDR3: CASSPGGVTQPQHF. DNA of the CDR3: TGTGCCAGTAGCCCGGGAGGGGTTACGCAGCCCCAGCATTTT.

The rearrangement uses TRBV7-2 and TRBJ1-2, with D hard to call. Trimming took off 2 bases at V and 6 bases at J, with 13 bases between the two ends. CDR1 SGHTA and CDR2 FQGNSA come from the germline V gene. The length of the CDR3 is 14 residues. The CDR3 region is CASSLMPDSNGYTF. The CDR3 DNA sequence: TGTGCCAGCAGCTTAATGCCTGATTCTAATGGCTACACCTTC.